This entry lists 14 T cell receptor beta chains sequenced from one sample in a study of blood T cell repertoires in COVID-19. Only in-frame clones appear in the TCRdb table, and some are missing; sequencing was by immunoSEQ multiplex PCR. The sample consists of 150,000 to 200,000 clones, roughly four fifths of them appearing once. What was sequenced was peripheral blood. These receptors were obtained from a man between 40 and 49 years old who had recovered from COVID-19.

A note on this clone: This sample also contains other DNA sequences that code for the same CDR3. This chain uses TRBV19 with TRBJ1-1, with D unresolved. The CDR3 loop spans 14 amino acids. Germline loops: CDR1 LNHDA, CDR2 SQIVND (reference sequence). The V end lost 1 base, the J end lost 1 base, and 7 bases lay between the germline ends. CDR3 sequence: CASSIGAGNTEAFF. CDR3 sequence (DNA): TGTGCCAGTAGTATAGGAGCAGGGAACACTGAAGCTTTCTTT.

The CDR3 region has the DNA TGTGCCAGCAGCCCCCGTAATAGCGGGGGGGTTACCAATGAGCAGTTCTTC. It codes for CASSPRNSGGVTNEQFF. This chain joins TRBV9 and TRBJ2-1, with 11 bases fitting TRBD2. With 4 bases clipped from V and 6 bases from J, the junction kept 12 bases outside the gene matches. Germline CDR1 and CDR2: SGDLS and YYNGEE. This CDR3 has 17 residues.

This clone showed up just once. The V call is TRBV9, the J call TRBJ1-4; D remains unclear. Germline V gene sequence: CDR1 SGDLS, CDR2 YYNGEE. The V end lost 0 bases, the J end lost 4 bases, and 10 bases lay between the germline ends. This CDR3 is built from 15 residues. The CDR3 nucleotides are TGTGCCAGCAGCGTAGGGTCAGTCAATAATGAAAAACTGTTTTTT. Translating gives CASSVGSVNNEKLFF. The full variable domain, with the rest looked up from reference TRBV9 and TRBJ1-4, is DSGVTQTPKHLITATGQRVTLRCSPRSGDLSVYWYQQSLDQGLQFLIQYYNGEERAKGNILERFSAQQFPDLHSELNLSSLELGDSALYFCASSVGSVNNEKLFFGSGTQLSVL.

The chain couples TRBV7-9 to TRBJ2-7, with a tentative D call TRBD1 (5 bases). The CDR3 has 15 amino acids. Trimming removed 4 bases at V and 4 bases at J, with 17 bases between. Germline loops: CDR1 SEHNR, CDR2 FQNEAQ (reference sequence). CDR3 sequence reads: CASSSSQGRFYEQYF. The DNA for the CDR3 is TGTGCCAGCAGCTCGTCGCAGGGTAGATTTTACGAGCAGTACTTC.

This clone has just a few counts. V and J are TRBV27 and TRBJ2-1; no firm D call. V dropped 6 bases and J dropped 5 bases, with 8 bases sitting between them. The CDR3 length is 12 residues. Germline V gene sequence: CDR1 MNHEY, CDR2 SMNVEV (reference sequence). CDR3 loop: CASRAFNNEQFF. CDR3 DNA sequence: TGTGCCAGCAGGGCCTTTAACAATGAGCAGTTCTTC.

This clone came up once. The CDR3 region has the DNA TGTGCCAGTAGTAAATCGGGGACAGGGTATGGCTACACCTTC. This sequence encodes CASSKSGTGYGYTF. The chain employs TRBV19 and TRBJ1-2, with TRBD1 identical over 9 bases. The CDR3 has 14 amino acids. J was trimmed by 5 bases and V by 4 bases; bases with no gene match: 5. Germline CDR1 and CDR2: LNHDA and SQIVND (reference sequence).

The V call is TRBV18, the J call TRBJ1-3; D is undetermined. Germline assignment: CDR1 KGHSH and CDR2 LQKENI. This CDR3 region has 17 residues. The V end was cut by 3 bases, the J end by 2 bases, with 17 bases between. The CDR3 sequence: CASSPNQPGMTGNTIYF. In nucleotides, the CDR3 is TGTGCCAGCTCACCTAACCAGCCCGGGATGACTGGAAACACCATATATTTT.

The J gene is TRBJ2-1, the V gene TRBV9; 10 bases line up with TRBD1. This CDR3 comprises 15 residues. The junction had 7 bases not matched to a gene; V was cut back by 3 bases and J by 7 bases. Germline-derived CDR1 and CDR2 are SGDLS and YYNGEE. CDR3 loop: CASSASTGGRNEQFF. The CDR3 nucleotides are TGTGCCAGCAGCGCCTCGACAGGGGGCCGGAATGAGCAGTTCTTC.

The genes are TRBV5-6 and TRBJ1-3, with TRBD1 matching over 9 bases. This CDR3 is 16 amino acids long. V gave up 4 bases and J gave up 4 bases; unmatched junction bases: 9. Per germline, CDR1 SGHDT and CDR2 YYEEEE. The CDR3 nucleotides read TGTGCCAGCAGCCAGGGACAGGGACTACTCGGAAACACCATATATTTT. Protein sequence: CASSQGQGLLGNTIYF.

CDR3 sequence reads: CASNVPGLANEQFF. Here the CDR3 DNA reads TGTGCCAGCAACGTACCGGGACTAGCGAATGAGCAGTTCTTC. This chain joins TRBV18 and TRBJ2-1; 10 nucleotides agree with TRBD2. Per germline, CDR1 KGHSH and CDR2 LQKENI. Germline trimming cut 8 bases from V and 7 bases from J; bases unmatched to any gene: 8. The CDR3 sequence is 14 residues long.

The chain uses TRBV19 and TRBJ2-1; 8 positions agree with TRBD1. CDR1 is LNHDA, CDR2 SQIVND, per germline (reference sequence). The V segment lost 5 bases and the J segment 0 bases; nucleotides outside the gene matches: 12. CDR3 length: 18 amino acids. CDR3 nucleotides: TGTGCCAGTAGTTCTTTTATCGGGACAGGTAGCTCCTACAATGAGCAGTTCTTC. It is translated as CASSSFIGTGSSYNEQFF. Using reference TRBV19 and TRBJ2-1 for the parts outside the CDR3, the full variable domain is DGGITQSPKYLFRKEGQNVTLSCEQNLNHDAMYWYRQDPGQGLRLIYYSQIVNDFQKGDIAEGYSVSREKKESFPLTVTSAQKNPTAFYLCASSSFIGTGSSYNEQFFGPGTRLTVL.

By frequency in the sample, this clone is medium-sized (0.01 to 0.1%). The V and J genes are TRBV9 and TRBJ1-5, with D perhaps matching TRBD1 (5 bases). The V end was cut by 4 bases, the J end by 9 bases, with 14 bases between. Germline CDR1 and CDR2: SGDLS and YYNGEE. The CDR3 totals 13 residues. The CDR3 DNA follows: TGTGCCAGCAGCCCGGGGGGAGCGGGGCCCCAGCATTTT. This translates into CASSPGGAGPQHF.

V and J are TRBV4-1 and TRBJ2-7; D is perhaps TRBD2 (6 bases). Trimming removed 0 bases from V and 3 bases from J, with 18 bases in between. Germline CDR1 and CDR2: MGHRA and YSYEKL. The CDR3 has 17 residues. The CDR3 coding sequence is TGCGCCAGCAGCCAAGATCTTCGGGCAGGGACTCGCTACGAGCAGTACTTC. Protein product: CASSQDLRAGTRYEQYF.

V usage is TRBV10-3 and J usage is TRBJ2-1, with D unclear. Germline loops: CDR1 ENHRY, CDR2 SYGVKD. CDR3 length: 17 amino acids. V lost 0 bases to trimming and J lost 0 bases, with 12 bases between them. DNA for the CDR3: TGTGCCATCAGTGAGTCTTCTACCTGGAGCTCCTACAATGAGCAGTTCTTC. Translating it yields CAISESSTWSSYNEQFF.